The clone carrying this TCR beta chain was picked up many times. Its antigen is unknown. This specimen belongs to a study of T cells in Graves' hyperthyroidism and ophthalmopathy. What was amplified from RNA transcripts were TCR beta CDR3 regions. In the first-round RT-PCR of the TCR CDR3, the HTBI primer set was used. TCRdb itself ran the multiplex PCR reads through MiXCR, one entry per CDR3 protein. This table holds hundreds of thousands of distinct CDR3 sequences, around 38% found once. Absent ophthalmopathy progression within 18 months defined stable Graves' hyperthyroidism. Recently diagnosed hyperthyroidism of less than 2 months' duration affected patients aged 18 to 65. Thyroid ultrasound and orbital computed tomography, with clinical symptoms and serum thyroxine and TRAb, informed diagnoses. Study-level points and caveats: Blood shared most expanded thyroid clonotypes above 0.001.

Germline-derived CDR1 and CDR2 are WSHSY and SAAADI. CDR3 length equals 15 residues. Trimming left V 2 bases short and J 3 bases short, with 11 bases between. This clonotype was obtained from a man in his late teens or twenties with Graves' hyperthyroidism. Sequences were obtained from blood. The genes are TRBV10-2 and TRBJ1-5; weak D call: TRBD1 (5 bases). The DNA of the CDR3 is TGCGCCAGCAGTGAGAGCGCAGGGCCCAATCAGCCCCAGCATTTT. Translating gives CASSESAGPNQPQHF.